These 29 T cell receptor beta chains share one sample of origin, sequenced in a study of T-cell reconstitution after alpha-beta-depleted transplantation in children. Unique molecular identifiers featured in how the TCRbeta library was prepared. A single record per CDR3 protein comes from TCRdb applying MiXCR to the PCR reads. This sample has about 980,000 distinct CDR3 sequences, with around 30% found just once. The source was PBMCs, mostly from graft donor cells, collected 360 days after TCRalphabeta/CD19-depleted stem cell transplant. The receptors stem from a boy under two years old who had a stem cell transplant for SCID, so the T cells may come from the graft donor.

This clonotype was seen only a few times. The chain uses TRBV12-3 or TRBV12-4 and TRBJ1-3; possibly TRBD1 for D (5 bases). This CDR3 has 17 amino acids. Trimming cost V 2 bases and J 4 bases, with 18 bases left between them. The CDR3 reads CASSLWAGQGVGNTIYF. The CDR3, as DNA: TGTGCCAGCAGTTTATGGGCTGGGCAGGGCGTCGGAAACACCATATATTTT.

This clonotype appeared many times. The CDR3 protein is CASRRAGELFF. Here the CDR3 DNA reads TGTGCCAGCAGGCGGGCCGGGGAGCTGTTTTTT. J is TRBJ2-2 and V is TRBV5-5; D possibly corresponds to TRBD2 (5 bases). This CDR3 region has 11 residues. V gave up 5 bases and J gave up 6 bases, with 5 bases separating them. Germline V gene lookup returns CDR1 SGHKS and CDR2 YYEKEE (reference sequence). The variable domain in full, with the rest retrieved from reference TRBV5-5 and TRBJ2-2, is DAGVTQSPTHLIKTRGQQVTLRCSPISGHKSVSWYQQVLGQGPQFIFQYYEKEERGRGNFPDRFSARQFPNYSSELNVNALLLGDSALYLCASRRAGELFFGEGSRLTVL.

This chain connects TRBV12-3 or TRBV12-4 to TRBJ2-2; no clear D gene. Trimming pared 7 bases from V and 0 bases from J, leaving 9 bases between. The CDR3 consists of 14 residues. CDR3: CASNPAANTGELFF. The CDR3 DNA is TGTGCCAGCAACCCCGCGGCGAACACCGGGGAGCTGTTTTTT.

This chain uses TRBV3-1 with TRBJ2-1; D is unresolved. V lost 8 bases, J lost 5 bases, and 13 bases lay in between. The CDR3 runs 13 residues. CDR1 is LGHDT and CDR2 is YNNKEL in the germline V gene (reference sequence). CDR3 loop: CASGVPSHNEQFF. The DNA for the CDR3 is TGTGCCAGCGGGGTCCCGTCCCACAATGAGCAGTTCTTC.

This clonotype was detected only a few times. The chain has TRBV28 and TRBJ2-6; D is unclear. Trimming removed 2 bases from V and 0 bases from J, with 2 bases in between. Per germline, CDR1 MDHEN and CDR2 SYDVKM. This CDR3 has 14 amino acids. The CDR3, as DNA: TGTGCCAGCAGTTTACACTCTGGGGCCAACGTCCTGACTTTC. Its translation: CASSLHSGANVLTF.

The rearrangement joins TRBV20-1 to TRBJ2-7, with 7 bases fitting TRBD1. The V gene end was trimmed by 5 bases and the J gene end by 3 bases; junction bases not matched to a gene: 4. The CDR3 runs to 12 residues. The germline gives CDR1 DFQATT, CDR2 SNEGSKA (reference sequence). The CDR3: CSAYQGDYEQYF. In DNA, the CDR3 is TGCAGTGCTTATCAGGGGGACTACGAGCAGTACTTC.

This clonotype occurred many times. The chain employs TRBV6-5 and TRBJ2-3; 12 bases line up with TRBD2. Germline V gene data show CDR1 as MNHEY and CDR2 as SVGAGI. CDR3 length: 17 residues. J lost 5 bases, V lost 6 bases, and 12 bases had no gene match. The CDR3 reads CASSLPLLAGGVDTQYF. CDR3 nucleotides: TGTGCCAGCAGCCTACCGTTACTAGCGGGGGGTGTAGATACGCAGTATTTT.

The rearrangement joins TRBV20-1 to TRBJ1-6; perhaps TRBD1 as D (6 bases). CDR3 length equals 16 residues. The germline CDR1 and CDR2 sequences are DFQATT and SNEGSKA (reference sequence). V was shortened by 1 base and J by 0 bases, with 10 bases between the two germline ends. The CDR3 region has the DNA TGCAGTGCTAGAGCTCAGGGGAGCTCCTATAATTCACCCCTCCACTTT. Translated, it gives CSARAQGSSYNSPLHF.

This clonotype has just one count. The chain carries TRBV5-1 and TRBJ2-6; 7 bases match TRBD1. Germline CDR1 and CDR2: SGHRS and YFSETQ. Germline trimming cut 2 bases from V and 0 bases from J; bases unmatched to any gene: 17. This CDR3 has 21 residues. The DNA of the CDR3 is TGCGCCAGCAGCTTTTTTAGCCCCTCGGGACAGTCGAGCTCTGGGGCCAACGTCCTGACTTTC. It specifies CASSFFSPSGQSSSGANVLTF.

This chain links TRBV7-6 with TRBJ2-3, with TRBD1 identical over 12 bases. CDR3 length: 15 amino acids. Germline V CDR1 and CDR2: SGHVS, FNYEAQ. V lost 3 bases, J lost 4 bases, and 2 bases stayed unmatched. The CDR3 spells CASSFRDRGPDTQYF. The CDR3 DNA sequence: TGTGCCAGCAGCTTCCGGGACAGGGGGCCAGATACGCAGTATTTT.

This clonotype was picked up a small number of times. The V gene is TRBV6-1, the J gene TRBJ1-1, with 7 nucleotides matching TRBD1. Trimming at V came to 7 bases and at J to 7 bases, leaving 18 bases not matched to a gene. This CDR3 has 16 residues. Germline V lookup: CDR1 MNHNS, CDR2 SASEGT. CDR3 loop: CASTEIAFLRDSEAFF. The CDR3 bases are TGTGCCAGCACCGAGATCGCCTTCCTGCGGGACAGTGAAGCTTTCTTT.

The table lists this clonotype with a few counts. The DNA for the CDR3 is TGTGCCAGCAGAACCAGGGGTTCTGAGCAGTTCTTC. This gives the protein CASRTRGSEQFF. The rearrangement uses TRBV12-3 or TRBV12-4 and TRBJ2-1, with D tentatively TRBD1 (6 bases). V was cut by 6 bases and J by 9 bases, with 12 bases left in between. The CDR3 is 12 residues long.

This clonotype was seen at least ten times. The chain uses TRBV19 and TRBJ1-5; D gene unclear. Germline CDR1 and CDR2: LNHDA and SQIVND (reference sequence). The germline V and J ends were trimmed by 3 bases and 7 bases, with 7 bases remaining between them. The CDR3 spans 12 residues. In nucleotides, the CDR3 is TGTGCCAGTAGTATCTATCGACAGCCCCAGCATTTT. Its protein product is CASSIYRQPQHF.

This clonotype was found many times. The rearrangement joins TRBV28 to TRBJ2-2; D is undetermined. The V end was cut by 6 bases, the J end by 2 bases, with 7 bases between. This CDR3 contains 13 residues. Germline V gives CDR1 MDHEN, CDR2 SYDVKM. The CDR3 loop reads CASRTLNTGELFF. The CDR3 bases are TGTGCCAGCAGGACCTTAAACACCGGGGAGCTGTTTTTT.

This chain connects TRBV6-1 to TRBJ2-2, with TRBD1 identical over 10 bases. The CDR3 spans 15 residues. V was pared by 7 bases and J by 5 bases, with 7 bases of the junction left unmatched. CDR1 is MNHNS and CDR2 is SASEGT in the germline V gene. The CDR3 here is CASTFGQGGTGELFF. CDR3 bases: TGTGCCAGCACCTTCGGACAGGGGGGTACCGGGGAGCTGTTTTTT.

This clonotype was recorded many times. This chain joins TRBV11-2 and TRBJ2-7; 8 positions agree with TRBD1. Germline assignment: CDR1 SGHAT and CDR2 FQNNGV. CDR3 length: 13 residues. V gave up 4 bases and J gave up 2 bases; unmatched junction bases: 1. The CDR3 protein is CASSWGQAYEQYF. In nucleotides, the CDR3 is TGTGCCAGCAGCTGGGGACAGGCCTACGAGCAGTACTTC. The variable domain in full, with the rest retrieved from reference TRBV11-2 and TRBJ2-7, is EAGVAQSPRYKIIEKRQSVAFWCNPISGHATLYWYQQILGQGPKLLIQFQNNGVVDDSQLPKDRFSAERLKGVDSTLKIQPAKLEDSAVYLCASSWGQAYEQYFGPGTRLTVT.

This clonotype was detected a few times. The V and J genes are TRBV12-3 or TRBV12-4 and TRBJ2-1; D is unresolved. This CDR3 region has 11 residues. V was clipped by 3 bases and J by 12 bases, with 9 bases between them. The CDR3, as DNA: TGTGCCAGCAGTTTGGCCTCGGGGCAGTTCTTC. Residues: CASSLASGQFF.

The chain is built from TRBV7-9 and TRBJ2-5; D is uncertain. The CDR3 runs 15 residues. Trimming removed 5 bases at V and 2 bases at J, with 15 bases between. CDR1 and CDR2 (germline): SEHNR, FQNEAQ (reference sequence). CDR3 nucleotide sequence: TGTGCCAGCAGCCCCCCTCTAGGCCCACAAGAGACCCAGTACTTC. It specifies CASSPPLGPQETQYF.

This rearrangement joins TRBV28 to TRBJ2-5; no definite D call. This CDR3 spans 17 amino acids. The V end was cut by 3 bases, the J end by 1 base, with 18 bases between. Germline V CDR1 and CDR2: MDHEN, SYDVKM. The chain's CDR3 is CASSFAQGPVVQETQYF. The CDR3 DNA sequence: TGTGCCAGCAGTTTCGCCCAAGGCCCAGTGGTCCAAGAGACCCAGTACTTC.

The chain carries TRBV15 and TRBJ1-6; no clear D. The CDR3 has 13 amino acids. The germline V gene has CDR1 LNHNV and CDR2 YYDKDF (reference sequence). Trimming left V 0 bases short and J 11 bases short, with 8 bases between. The CDR3 loop reads CATSREVKPPLHF. Written as DNA, the CDR3 is TGTGCCACCAGCAGAGAGGTCAAGCCACCCCTCCACTTT.

The chain couples TRBV12-3 or TRBV12-4 to TRBJ2-5, with 8 bases fitting TRBD1. This CDR3 is 16 amino acids long. The V gene end was trimmed by 5 bases and the J gene end by 4 bases; junction bases not matched to a gene: 12. The CDR3 here is CASSPRTGTGTETQYF. CDR3 in DNA: TGTGCCAGCAGTCCCCGGACAGGGACAGGCACAGAGACCCAGTACTTC.

V gene TRBV12-3 or TRBV12-4 combines with J gene TRBJ2-7, with TRBD1 identical over 8 bases. Trimming at V came to 1 base and at J to 2 bases, leaving 4 bases not matched to a gene. The CDR3 length is 15 residues. This CDR3 reads CASSLGTGWPYEQYF. As DNA, the CDR3 is TGTGCCAGCAGTTTAGGGACAGGGTGGCCCTACGAGCAGTACTTC.

This clonotype was seen a few times. This chain joins TRBV7-3 and TRBJ2-1; D gene ambiguous. The CDR3 is made up of 18 amino acids. The V end was cut by 1 base, the J end by 1 base, with 17 bases between. Germline CDR1 and CDR2: SGHTA and FQGTGA. CDR3 bases: TGTGCCAGCAGCTTAAAAGCCGGTGGTCTTGGGTCCTACAATGAGCAGTTCTTC. Protein sequence: CASSLKAGGLGSYNEQFF.

There are a few counts of this clonotype. The chain is built from TRBV29-1 and TRBJ2-3; D is perhaps TRBD1 or TRBD2 (5 bases each). V shed 5 bases and J shed 4 bases, with 13 bases lying between them. CDR1 and CDR2 (germline): SQVTM, ANQGSEA. This CDR3 region has 13 residues. DNA of the CDR3: TGCAGCGTTTCATGGGGACGTGCAGATACGCAGTATTTT. The encoded protein is CSVSWGRADTQYF.

This chain uses TRBV6-5 with TRBJ1-2, with D perhaps TRBD1 (6 bases). The CDR3 consists of 11 residues. Trimming took off 6 bases at V and 8 bases at J, with 10 bases between the two ends. The germline V gene has CDR1 MNHEY and CDR2 SVGAGI. The CDR3 is CASSRGEGYTF. The DNA for the CDR3 is TGTGCCAGCAGCAGGGGAGAGGGCTACACCTTC.

The gene calls are TRBV20-1 and TRBJ2-3; 9 bases match TRBD1. This CDR3 has 15 residues. Trimming at V came to 6 bases and at J to 8 bases, leaving 15 bases not matched to a gene. Germline V gene sequence: CDR1 DFQATT, CDR2 SNEGSKA (reference sequence). The CDR3, as DNA: TGCAGTGCCCAGAGGTGGGGGACAGGGAAGAGTACGCAGTATTTT. The encoded protein is CSAQRWGTGKSTQYF.

CDR3 sequence reads: CASSLRTLRDTGELFF. The CDR3 coding sequence is TGCGCCAGCAGCTTGAGGACTCTTAGGGACACCGGGGAGCTGTTTTTT. V and J are TRBV5-1 and TRBJ2-2, with D perhaps matching TRBD2 (5 bases). V lost 1 base, J lost 3 bases, and 13 bases lay in between. The germline gives CDR1 SGHRS, CDR2 YFSETQ. This CDR3 region has 16 residues.

The chain is built from TRBV27 and TRBJ2-7, with D possibly being TRBD2 (6 bases). The CDR3 contains 16 residues. Germline values: CDR1 MNHEY, CDR2 SMNVEV (reference sequence). The ends were cut back, 4 bases at V and 0 bases at J, with 16 bases in the middle. The CDR3 loop is CASSWGGNPSSYEQYF. In DNA, the CDR3 is TGTGCCAGCAGTTGGGGCGGGAATCCAAGCTCCTACGAGCAGTACTTC.

This clonotype was observed a few times. The chain combines TRBV28 with TRBJ1-6; no firm D call. CDR1 is MDHEN, CDR2 SYDVKM, per germline. Trimming took 7 bases from V and 3 from J, leaving 13 bases between them. CDR3 length: 15 residues. The CDR3 loop is CASTPPAVYNSPLHF. For the CDR3, the DNA is TGTGCCAGCACCCCCCCGGCGGTCTATAATTCACCCCTCCACTTT.